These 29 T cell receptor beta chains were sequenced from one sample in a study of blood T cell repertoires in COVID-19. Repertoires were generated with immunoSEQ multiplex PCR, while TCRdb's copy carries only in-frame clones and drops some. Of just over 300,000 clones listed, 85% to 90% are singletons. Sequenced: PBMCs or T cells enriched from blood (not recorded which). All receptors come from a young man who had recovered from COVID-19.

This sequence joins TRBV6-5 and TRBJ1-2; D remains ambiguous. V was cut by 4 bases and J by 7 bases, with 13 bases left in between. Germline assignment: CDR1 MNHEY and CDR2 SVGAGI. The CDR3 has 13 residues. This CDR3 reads CASSSAGSRGYTF. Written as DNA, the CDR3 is TGTGCCAGCAGTTCCGCGGGCTCCCGTGGCTACACCTTC.

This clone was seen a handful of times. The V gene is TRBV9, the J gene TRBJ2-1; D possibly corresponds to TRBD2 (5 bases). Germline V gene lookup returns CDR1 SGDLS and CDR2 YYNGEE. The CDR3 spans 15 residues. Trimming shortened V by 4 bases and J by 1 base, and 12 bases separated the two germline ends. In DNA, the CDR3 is TGTGCCAGCAGCCAAGGACTTGAGTCCTACAATGAGCAGTTCTTC. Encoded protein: CASSQGLESYNEQFF.

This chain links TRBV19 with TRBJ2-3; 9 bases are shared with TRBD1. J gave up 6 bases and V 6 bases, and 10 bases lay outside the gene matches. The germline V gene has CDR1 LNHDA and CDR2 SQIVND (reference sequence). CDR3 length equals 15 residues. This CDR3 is CASRGGTGIRDTQYF. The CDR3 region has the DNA TGTGCCAGTAGGGGGGGGACAGGGATCCGGGATACGCAGTATTTT.

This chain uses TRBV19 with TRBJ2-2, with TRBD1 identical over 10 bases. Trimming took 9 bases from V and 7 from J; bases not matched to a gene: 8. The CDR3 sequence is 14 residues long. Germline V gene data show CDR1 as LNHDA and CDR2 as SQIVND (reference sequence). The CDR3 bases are TGTGCCAGCTTTTTGACAGGGGGCTTCGGGGAGCTGTTTTTT. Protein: CASFLTGGFGELFF.

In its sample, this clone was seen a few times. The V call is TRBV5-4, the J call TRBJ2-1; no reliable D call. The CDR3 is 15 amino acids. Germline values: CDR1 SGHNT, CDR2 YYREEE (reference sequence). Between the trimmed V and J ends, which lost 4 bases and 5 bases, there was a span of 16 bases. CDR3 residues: CASSGARPADNEQFF. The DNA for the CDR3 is TGTGCCAGCAGCGGAGCCCGCCCGGCCGACAATGAGCAGTTCTTC.

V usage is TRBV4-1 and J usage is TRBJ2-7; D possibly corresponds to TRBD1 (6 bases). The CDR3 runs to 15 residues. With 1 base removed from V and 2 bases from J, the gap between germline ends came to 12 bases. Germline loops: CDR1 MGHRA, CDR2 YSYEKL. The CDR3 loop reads CASSQVQGETYEQYF. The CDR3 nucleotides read TGCGCCAGCAGCCAAGTACAGGGAGAAACCTACGAGCAGTACTTC.

The CDR3 protein is CAARDREANSPLHF. The CDR3 nucleotides read TGTGCCGCCCGAGACAGGGAAGCTAATTCACCCCTCCACTTT. The V and J genes are TRBV15 and TRBJ1-6, with TRBD1 matching over 7 bases. J was trimmed by 6 bases and V by 11 bases; bases with no gene match: 10. Germline V CDR1 and CDR2: LNHNV, YYDKDF (reference sequence). The CDR3 totals 14 residues.

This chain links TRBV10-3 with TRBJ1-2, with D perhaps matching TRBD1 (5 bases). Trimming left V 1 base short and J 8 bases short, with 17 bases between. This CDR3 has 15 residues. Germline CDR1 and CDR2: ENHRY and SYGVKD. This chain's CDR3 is CAISEFGGQVGGYTF. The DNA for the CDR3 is TGTGCCATCAGTGAGTTCGGGGGTCAGGTTGGCGGCTACACCTTC.

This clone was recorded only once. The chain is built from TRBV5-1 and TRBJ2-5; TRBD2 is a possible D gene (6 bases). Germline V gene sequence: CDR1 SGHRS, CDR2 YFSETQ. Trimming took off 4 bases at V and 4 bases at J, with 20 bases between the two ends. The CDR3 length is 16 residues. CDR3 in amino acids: CASSTTSTRSAETQYF. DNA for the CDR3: TGCGCCAGCAGCACAACCTCGACTAGATCGGCAGAGACCCAGTACTTC.

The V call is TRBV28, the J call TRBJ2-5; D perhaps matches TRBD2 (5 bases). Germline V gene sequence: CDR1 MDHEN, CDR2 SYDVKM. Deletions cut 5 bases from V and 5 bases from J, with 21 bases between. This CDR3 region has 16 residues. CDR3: CASSPRGPKVVETQYF. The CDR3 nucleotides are TGTGCCAGCAGTCCTCGGGGTCCAAAGGTGGTGGAGACCCAGTACTTC.

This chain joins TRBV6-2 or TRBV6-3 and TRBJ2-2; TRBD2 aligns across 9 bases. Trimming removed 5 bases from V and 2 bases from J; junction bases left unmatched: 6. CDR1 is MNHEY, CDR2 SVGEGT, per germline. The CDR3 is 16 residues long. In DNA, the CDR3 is TGTGCCAGCAGTCTCGAGCGGGGGGTTAACACCGGGGAGCTGTTTTTT. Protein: CASSLERGVNTGELFF.

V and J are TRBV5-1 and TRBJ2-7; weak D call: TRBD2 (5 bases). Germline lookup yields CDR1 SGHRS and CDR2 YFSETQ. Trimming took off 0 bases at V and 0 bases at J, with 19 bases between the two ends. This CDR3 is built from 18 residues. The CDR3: CASSLGREPSGSSYEQYF. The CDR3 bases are TGCGCCAGCAGCTTGGGTCGGGAACCCAGCGGATCCTCCTACGAGCAGTACTTC.

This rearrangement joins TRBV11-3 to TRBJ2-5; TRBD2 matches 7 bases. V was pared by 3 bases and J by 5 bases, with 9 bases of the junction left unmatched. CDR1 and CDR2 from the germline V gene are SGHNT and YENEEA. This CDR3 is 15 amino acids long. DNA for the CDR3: TGTGCCAGCAGCTTCCGCGGGGGTCTCGGGGAGACCCAGTACTTC. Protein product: CASSFRGGLGETQYF.

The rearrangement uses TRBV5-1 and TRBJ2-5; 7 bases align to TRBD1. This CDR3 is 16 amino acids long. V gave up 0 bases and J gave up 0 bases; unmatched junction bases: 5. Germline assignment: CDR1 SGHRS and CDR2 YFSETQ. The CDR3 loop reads CASSLVPGGNQETQYF. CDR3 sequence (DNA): TGCGCCAGCAGCTTGGTCCCAGGGGGTAACCAAGAGACCCAGTACTTC.

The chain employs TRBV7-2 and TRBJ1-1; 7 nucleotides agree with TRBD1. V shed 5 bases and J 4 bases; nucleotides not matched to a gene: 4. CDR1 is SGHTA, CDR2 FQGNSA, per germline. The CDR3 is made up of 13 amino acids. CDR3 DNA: TGTGCCAGCAGCCGACAGGGATCCACTGAAGCTTTCTTT. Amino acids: CASSRQGSTEAFF.

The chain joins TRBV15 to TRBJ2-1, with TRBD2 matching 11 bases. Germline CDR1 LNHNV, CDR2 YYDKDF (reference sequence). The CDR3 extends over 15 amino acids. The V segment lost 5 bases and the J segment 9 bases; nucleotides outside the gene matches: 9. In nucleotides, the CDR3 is TGTGCCACCAGCCTGAATAGCGGGGGGGCGGGTGAGCAGTTCTTC. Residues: CATSLNSGGAGEQFF.

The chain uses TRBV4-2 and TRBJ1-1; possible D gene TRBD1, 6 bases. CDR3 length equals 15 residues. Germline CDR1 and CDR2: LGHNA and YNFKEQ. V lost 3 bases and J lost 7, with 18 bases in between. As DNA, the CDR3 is TGTGCCAGCAGCCATGCTACAGGGCAAGGCGGTGAAGCTTTCTTT. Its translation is CASSHATGQGGEAFF.

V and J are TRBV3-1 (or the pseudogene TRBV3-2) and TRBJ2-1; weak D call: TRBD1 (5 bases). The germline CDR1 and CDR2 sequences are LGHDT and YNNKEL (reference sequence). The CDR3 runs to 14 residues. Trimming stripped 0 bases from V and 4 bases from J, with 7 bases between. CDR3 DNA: TGTGCCAGCAGCCAAGATTCAGGGTACAATGAGCAGTTCTTC. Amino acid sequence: CASSQDSGYNEQFF.

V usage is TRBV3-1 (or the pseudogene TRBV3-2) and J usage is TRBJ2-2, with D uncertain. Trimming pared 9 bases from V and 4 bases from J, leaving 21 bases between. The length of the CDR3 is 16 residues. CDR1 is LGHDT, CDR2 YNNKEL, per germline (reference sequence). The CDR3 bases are TGTGCCAGTTCCCCTCCTAGAGCCTCGGGCACCGGGGAGCTGTTTTTT. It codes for CASSPPRASGTGELFF.

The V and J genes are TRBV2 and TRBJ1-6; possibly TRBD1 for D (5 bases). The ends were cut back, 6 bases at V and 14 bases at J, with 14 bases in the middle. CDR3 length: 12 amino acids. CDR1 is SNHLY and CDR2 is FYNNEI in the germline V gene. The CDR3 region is CASSQGPRALHF. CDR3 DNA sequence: TGTGCCAGCAGCCAGGGCCCCAGGGCCCTCCACTTT.

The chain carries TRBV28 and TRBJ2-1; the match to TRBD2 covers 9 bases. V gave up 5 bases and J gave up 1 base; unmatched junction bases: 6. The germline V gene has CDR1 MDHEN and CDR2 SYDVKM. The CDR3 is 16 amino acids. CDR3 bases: TGTGCCAGCAGTGCCCTAGCGGGGAGTTCCTACAATGAGCAGTTCTTC. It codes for CASSALAGSSYNEQFF.

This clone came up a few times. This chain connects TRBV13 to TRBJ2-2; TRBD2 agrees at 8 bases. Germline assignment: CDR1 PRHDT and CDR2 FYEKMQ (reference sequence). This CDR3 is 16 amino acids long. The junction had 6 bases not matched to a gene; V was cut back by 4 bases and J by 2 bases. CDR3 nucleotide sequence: TGTGCCAGCAGCTGGGTGACTAGCGTAAACACCGGGGAGCTGTTTTTT. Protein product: CASSWVTSVNTGELFF.

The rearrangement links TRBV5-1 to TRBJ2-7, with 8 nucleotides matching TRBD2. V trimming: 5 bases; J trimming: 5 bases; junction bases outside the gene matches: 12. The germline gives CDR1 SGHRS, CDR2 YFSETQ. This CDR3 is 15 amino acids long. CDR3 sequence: CASSRDQREYNEQYF. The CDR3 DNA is TGCGCCAGCAGTAGGGACCAGCGGGAGTACAACGAGCAGTACTTC.

The CDR3 DNA reads TGTGCCTGGAGTGTGCCGGGGATGTTTTATGGCTACACCTTC. Encoded protein: CAWSVPGMFYGYTF. The V call is TRBV30, the J call TRBJ1-2, with D unresolved. Deletions cut 0 bases from V and 5 bases from J, with 13 bases between. Germline values: CDR1 GTSNPN, CDR2 SVGIG (reference sequence). This CDR3 comprises 14 residues.

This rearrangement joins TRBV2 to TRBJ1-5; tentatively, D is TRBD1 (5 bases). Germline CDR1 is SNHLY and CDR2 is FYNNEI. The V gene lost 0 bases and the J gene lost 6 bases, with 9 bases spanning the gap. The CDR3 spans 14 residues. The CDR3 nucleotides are TGTGCCAGCAGTGAAGCGCTTCAGGGTCAGCCCCAGCATTTT. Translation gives CASSEALQGQPQHF.

CDR3 sequence (DNA): TGTGCCAGCTCCCTCCGACCCAGGACAGGCGAAGCAACTAATGAAAAACTGTTTTTT. This translates into CASSLRPRTGEATNEKLFF. V is TRBV18 and J is TRBJ1-4; 7 bases are shared with TRBD1. This CDR3 is 19 amino acids long. Germline CDR1 and CDR2: KGHSH and LQKENI. J gave up 0 bases and V 6 bases, and 16 bases lay outside the gene matches. Using reference TRBV18 and TRBJ1-4 for the parts outside the CDR3, the full variable domain is NAGVMQNPRHLVRRRGQEARLRCSPMKGHSHVYWYRQLPEEGLKFMVYLQKENIIDESGMPKERFSAEFPKEGPSILRIQQVVRGDSAAYFCASSLRPRTGEATNEKLFFGSGTQLSVL.

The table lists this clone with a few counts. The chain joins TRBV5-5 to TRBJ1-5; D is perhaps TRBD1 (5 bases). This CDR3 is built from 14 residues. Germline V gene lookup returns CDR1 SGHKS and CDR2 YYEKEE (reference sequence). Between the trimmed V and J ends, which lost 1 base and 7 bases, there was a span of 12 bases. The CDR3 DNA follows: TGTGCCAGCAGCTTGCAACCCTCAGGGCAGCCCCAGCATTTT. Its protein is CASSLQPSGQPQHF.

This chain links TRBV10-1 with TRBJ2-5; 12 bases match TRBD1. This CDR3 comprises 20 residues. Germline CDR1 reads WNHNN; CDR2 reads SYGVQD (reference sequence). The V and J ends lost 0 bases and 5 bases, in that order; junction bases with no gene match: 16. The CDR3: CASSESPQRLGQGARETQYF. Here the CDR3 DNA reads TGCGCCAGCAGTGAGTCTCCCCAGAGGTTGGGACAGGGGGCGCGGGAGACCCAGTACTTC.

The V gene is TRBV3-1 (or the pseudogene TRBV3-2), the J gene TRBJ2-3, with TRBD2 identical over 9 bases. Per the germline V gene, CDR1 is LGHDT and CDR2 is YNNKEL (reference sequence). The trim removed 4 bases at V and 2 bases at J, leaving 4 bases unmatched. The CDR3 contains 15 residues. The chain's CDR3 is CASSLSGRTTDTQYF. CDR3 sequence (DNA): TGTGCCAGCAGCCTCAGCGGGAGGACCACAGATACGCAGTATTTT.